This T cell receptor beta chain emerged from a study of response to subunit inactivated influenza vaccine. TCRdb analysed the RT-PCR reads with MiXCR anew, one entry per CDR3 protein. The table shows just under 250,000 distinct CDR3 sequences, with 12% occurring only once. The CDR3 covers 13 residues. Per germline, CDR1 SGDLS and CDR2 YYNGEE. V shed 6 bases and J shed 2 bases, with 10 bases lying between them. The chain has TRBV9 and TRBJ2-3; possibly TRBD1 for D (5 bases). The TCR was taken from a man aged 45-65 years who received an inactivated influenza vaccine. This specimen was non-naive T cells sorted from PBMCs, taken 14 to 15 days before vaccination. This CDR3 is CASTGITTDTQYF. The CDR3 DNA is TGTGCCAGCACAGGGATCACCACAGATACGCAGTATTTT. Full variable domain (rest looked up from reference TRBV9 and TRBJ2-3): DSGVTQTPKHLITATGQRVTLRCSPRSGDLSVYWYQQSLDQGLQFLIQYYNGEERAKGNILERFSAQQFPDLHSELNLSSLELGDSALYFCASTGITTDTQYFGPGTRLTVL.